The 30 T cell receptor beta chains presented below share a single source sample, sequenced in a study of regulatory T cells in long-lasting Graves disease. TCR beta libraries were built with iRepertoire HTBI primers and Arm-PCR of CDR3 regions. Each CDR3 protein is one row after TCRdb ran MiXCR on the multiplex PCR reads. The profile shows 400,000 to 500,000 distinct CDR3 sequences, around 20% of them singletons. As for time point: persistent/refractory GD, antithyroid drugs over 5 years with positive TRAb. PBMC RNA was the source of the TCR library. The source material was peripheral blood mononuclear cells (PBMCs), sampled when the disease was refractory, from a patient treated with antithyroid drugs. The source of these receptors is a female donor with Graves disease.

This clonotype was seen more than once but under ten times. The rearrangement joins TRBV20-1 to TRBJ2-4; possible D gene TRBD2, 6 bases. CDR3 length equals 16 residues. Germline V gene lookup returns CDR1 DFQATT and CDR2 SNEGSKA (reference sequence). V lost 7 bases to trimming and J lost 0 bases, with 19 bases between them. CDR3 sequence reads: CSGTKSGSIAKNIQYF. The CDR3 DNA sequence: TGCAGTGGTACAAAAAGCGGGTCTATAGCCAAAAACATTCAGTACTTC.

The CDR3 DNA is TGTGCCAGTAGCTACCGTACCGGTTCCGGGACAGGGAACTACGGCAATCAGCCCCAGCATTTT. It encodes CASSYRTGSGTGNYGNQPQHF. The chain has TRBV19 and TRBJ1-5; 9 bases are shared with TRBD1. The length of the CDR3 is 21 residues. Per germline, CDR1 LNHDA and CDR2 SQIVND (reference sequence). V was pared by 6 bases and J by 2 bases, with 23 bases of the junction left unmatched. Based on the CDR3 plus reference TRBV19 and TRBJ1-5, the full variable domain is DGGITQSPKYLFRKEGQNVTLSCEQNLNHDAMYWYRQDPGQGLRLIYYSQIVNDFQKGDIAEGYSVSREKKESFPLTVTSAQKNPTAFYLCASSYRTGSGTGNYGNQPQHFGDGTRLSIL.

The sample holds many counts of this clonotype. V is TRBV29-1 and J is TRBJ2-5; tentative D call: TRBD2 (6 bases). The germline V gene has CDR1 SQVTM and CDR2 ANQGSEA. The germline V and J ends were trimmed by 7 bases and 4 bases, with 16 bases remaining between them. The CDR3 contains 13 residues. This CDR3 is CSADPGLAETQYF. The CDR3 region has the DNA TGCAGCGCTGACCCGGGACTCGCAGAGACCCAGTACTTC.

This clonotype was picked up a small number of times. The rearrangement links TRBV27 to TRBJ1-4; a weak D match, TRBD1 (5 bases). The V end lost 5 bases, the J end lost 6 bases, and 13 bases lay between the germline ends. The V gene's germline CDR1 is MNHEY and CDR2 SMNVEV (reference sequence). The CDR3 is 14 residues long. The CDR3 DNA is TGTGCCAGCAGTCCGGACGGGACCTATGAAAAACTGTTTTTT. Protein product: CASSPDGTYEKLFF.

This clonotype appeared once. CDR3 bases: TGTGCCAGCAGCCGGGCAGGGTCACCCCTCCACTTT. It yields the protein CASSRAGSPLHF. V and J are TRBV5-4 and TRBJ1-6; TRBD1 might be the D (5 bases). The CDR3 has 12 residues. CDR1 and CDR2 from the germline V gene are SGHNT and YYREEE (reference sequence). V was shortened by 4 bases and J by 10 bases, with 9 bases between the two germline ends.

This chain joins TRBV28 and TRBJ2-7; 11 positions agree with TRBD1. V lost 5 bases, J lost 5 bases, and 8 bases stayed unmatched. Germline values: CDR1 MDHEN, CDR2 SYDVKM. The CDR3 runs to 15 residues. This chain's CDR3 is CASSLRDRGSDEQYF. CDR3 DNA sequence: TGTGCCAGCAGTCTCCGGGACAGGGGGAGCGACGAGCAGTACTTC.

The rearrangement uses TRBV28 and TRBJ2-1; D is ambiguous. Trimming took 3 bases from V and 15 from J, leaving 9 bases between them. The CDR3 is made up of 10 amino acids. Germline loops: CDR1 MDHEN, CDR2 SYDVKM. The CDR3 loop is CASSFPPSFF. The CDR3 nucleotides read TGTGCCAGCAGTTTTCCCCCCTCGTTCTTC. Using reference TRBV28 and TRBJ2-1 for the parts outside the CDR3, the full variable domain is DVKVTQSSRYLVKRTGEKVFLECVQDMDHENMFWYRQDPGLGLRLIYFSYDVKMKEKGDIPEGYSVSREKKERFSLILESASTNQTSMYLCASSFPPSFFGPGTRLTVL.

The chain joins TRBV12-3 or TRBV12-4 to TRBJ1-2, with D hard to call. Trimming took off 10 bases at V and 7 bases at J, with 19 bases between the two ends. The CDR3 contains 13 residues. The CDR3: CANADGAIAGYTF. CDR3 DNA sequence: TGTGCCAACGCCGACGGCGCGATCGCTGGCTACACCTTC.

This clonotype was seen repeatedly, ten times or more. V gene TRBV11-2 combines with J gene TRBJ1-1; no reliable D call. Trimming removed 5 bases from V and 6 bases from J, with 13 bases in between. Per the germline V gene, CDR1 is SGHAT and CDR2 is FQNNGV. The CDR3 loop spans 13 amino acids. CDR3 loop: CASSPLSRPEAFF. The CDR3 DNA is TGTGCCAGCAGCCCGCTAAGTCGCCCTGAAGCTTTCTTT.

V usage is TRBV6-1 and J usage is TRBJ2-7, with 9 bases lining up with TRBD1. After removal of 6 bases from V and 5 bases from J, the junction contained 14 bases not matched to a gene. CDR1 is MNHNS and CDR2 is SASEGT in the germline V gene. The CDR3 contains 16 residues. CDR3: CASRDTGTGREDEQYF. The CDR3 region has the DNA TGTGCCAGCAGAGACACCGGGACAGGGAGGGAGGACGAGCAGTACTTC.

This clonotype was seen many times. The chain carries TRBV29-1 and TRBJ1-1; D unclear. Between the trimmed V and J ends, which lost 2 bases and 3 bases, there was a span of 10 bases. Germline CDR1 reads SQVTM; CDR2 reads ANQGSEA. This CDR3 has 13 residues. This chain's CDR3 is CSVEKRLDTEAFF. DNA for the CDR3: TGCAGCGTTGAAAAGAGGTTGGACACTGAAGCTTTCTTT.

This clonotype was seen only a few times. The J gene is TRBJ2-2, the V gene TRBV27, with a weak D call TRBD2 (5 bases). Germline CDR1 MNHEY, CDR2 SMNVEV (reference sequence). There are 14 residues in the CDR3. V lost 3 bases and J lost 6, with 11 bases in between. In DNA, the CDR3 is TGTGCCAGCAGTTTGAGAGGGTTCGCCGGGGAGCTGTTTTTT. Its translation: CASSLRGFAGELFF.

The chain joins TRBV4-2 to TRBJ1-1, with D unclear. This CDR3 is built from 14 residues. CDR1 is LGHNA and CDR2 is YNFKEQ in the germline V gene. The V end lost 3 bases, the J end lost 3 bases, and 11 bases lay between the germline ends. CDR3: CASSQFRRDTEAFF. The CDR3 coding sequence is TGTGCCAGCAGCCAGTTTAGGAGGGACACTGAAGCTTTCTTT.

The chain couples TRBV7-9 to TRBJ2-2, with D perhaps TRBD1 or TRBD2 (5 bases each). Trimming shortened V by 0 bases and J by 5 bases, and 16 bases separated the two germline ends. Germline CDR1 is SEHNR and CDR2 is FQNEAQ (reference sequence). This CDR3 comprises 17 residues. The CDR3: CASSLASGPARTGELFF. For the CDR3, the DNA is TGTGCCAGCAGCTTAGCCTCGGGGCCGGCGAGAACCGGGGAGCTGTTTTTT.

In DNA, the CDR3 is TGTGCCAGCAGATCAACAACGGGGTCCTTAACGTATGAGCAGTTCTTC. It encodes CASRSTTGSLTYEQFF. The chain combines TRBV7-9 with TRBJ2-1; D may be TRBD2 (5 bases). Germline-derived CDR1 and CDR2 are SEHNR and FQNEAQ (reference sequence). V lost 6 bases to trimming and J lost 8 bases, with 23 bases between them. This CDR3 region has 16 residues. The whole variable domain, filled in from reference TRBV7-9 and TRBJ2-1, reads DTGVSQNPRHKITKRGQNVTFRCDPISEHNRLYWYRQTLGQGPEFLTYFQNEAQLEKSRLLSDRFSAERPKGSFSTLEIQRTEQGDSAMYLCASRSTTGSLTYEQFFGPGTRLTVL.

The gene calls are TRBV30 and TRBJ2-5; D perhaps matches TRBD2 (7 bases). Between the trimmed V and J ends, which lost 0 bases and 5 bases, there was a span of 16 bases. Germline V lookup: CDR1 GTSNPN, CDR2 SVGIG (reference sequence). The CDR3 consists of 15 residues. For the CDR3, the DNA is TGTGCCTGGAGTGTTGGAACGGGAGGACAGGAGACCCAGTACTTC. This gives the protein CAWSVGTGGQETQYF.

As regards this clonotype: A much larger clone lies one base from this, so it may be a read error. The chain combines TRBV20-1 with TRBJ2-5; either TRBD1 or TRBD2 may fit D (6 bases each). There are 13 residues in the CDR3. Trimming took 5 bases from V and 7 from J, leaving 17 bases between them. Germline CDR1 reads DFQATT; CDR2 reads SNEGSKA (reference sequence). The CDR3 DNA sequence: TGCAGTGCTGTCCTAGCGAGAGGGGGGACCCAGTACTTC. This translates into CSAVLARGGTQYF.

This clonotype was found a few times. The chain employs TRBV20-1 and TRBJ1-1; no clear D. Trimming took off 0 bases at V and 1 base at J, with 12 bases between the two ends. Per germline, CDR1 DFQATT and CDR2 SNEGSKA (reference sequence). This CDR3 is 15 amino acids long. The CDR3 region is CSARDDRGPNTEAFF. CDR3 nucleotides: TGCAGTGCTAGAGATGATCGCGGTCCGAACACTGAAGCTTTCTTT.

Comment on this clonotype: This clone may be a read error of a much larger clone one base away. This chain connects TRBV11-2 to TRBJ2-7, with D tentatively TRBD2 (6 bases). V was clipped by 5 bases and J by 7 bases, with 24 bases between them. The CDR3 has 16 residues. Germline-derived CDR1 and CDR2 are SGHAT and FQNNGV. CDR3 loop: CASSPRGGLPAYEQYF. CDR3 nucleotide sequence: TGTGCCAGCAGCCCGCGGGGCGGCCTCCCAGCTTATGAGCAGTACTTC.

Many counts were recorded for this clonotype. The rearrangement joins TRBV7-9 to TRBJ2-7, with 7 bases fitting TRBD2. J gave up 3 bases and V 0 bases, and 8 bases lay outside the gene matches. The V gene's germline CDR1 is SEHNR and CDR2 FQNEAQ (reference sequence). The CDR3 is 16 residues long. CDR3 in amino acids: CASSLAMGEGHYEQYF. CDR3 DNA sequence: TGTGCCAGCAGCTTAGCGATGGGGGAGGGCCACTACGAGCAGTACTTC.

The table lists this clonotype with a few counts. It may be a read error: a sequence one base away is much more abundant. V and J are TRBV12-3 or TRBV12-4 and TRBJ1-1; no firm D call. The length of the CDR3 is 13 residues. This CDR3 is CTSSLVSGTEAFF. In DNA, the CDR3 is TGTACCAGCAGTTTAGTATCCGGCACTGAAGCTTTCTTT.

Ten or more counts support this clonotype. A much larger clone differs from this one at a single base, so this may be a read error. The chain recombines TRBV28 with TRBJ1-2; 8 bases match TRBD1. The CDR3 is 14 amino acids. Per germline, CDR1 MDHEN and CDR2 SYDVKM. Germline trimming cut 8 bases from V and 6 bases from J; bases unmatched to any gene: 11. The CDR3 nucleotides read TGTGCCAGCGGGTCAACAGGGGGTTATGATGGCTACACCTTC. This gives the protein CASGSTGGYDGYTF.

V usage is TRBV3-1 and J usage is TRBJ2-1, with a possible D match to TRBD2 (6 bases). The V gene lost 2 bases and the J gene lost 4 bases, with 12 bases spanning the gap. The CDR3 consists of 15 residues. Germline loops: CDR1 LGHDT, CDR2 YNNKEL (reference sequence). The CDR3 loop is CASSQTGRGYNEQFF. CDR3 in DNA: TGTGCCAGCAGCCAAACGGGGCGGGGATACAATGAGCAGTTCTTC.

The chain is built from TRBV20-1 and TRBJ2-1; TRBD2 aligns across 11 bases. In germline, CDR1 is DFQATT, CDR2 SNEGSKA (reference sequence). This CDR3 spans 16 amino acids. V was pared by 1 base and J by 8 bases, with 10 bases of the junction left unmatched. Here the CDR3 DNA reads TGCAGTGCTAGAGGGATAGCGGGAGGGCAATGGGATGAGCAGTTCTTC. This translates into CSARGIAGGQWDEQFF.

V usage is TRBV27 and J usage is TRBJ1-4, with D uncertain. CDR1 and CDR2 from the germline V gene are MNHEY and SMNVEV (reference sequence). The V and J ends lost 5 bases and 6 bases respectively, with 13 bases between them. This CDR3 comprises 14 residues. CDR3 DNA sequence: TGTGCCAGCAGTCCCCAATGGGCAGATGAAAAACTGTTTTTT. Encoded protein: CASSPQWADEKLFF.

This clonotype was seen ten or more times. The chain combines TRBV28 with TRBJ1-5; D not resolved. Germline CDR1 reads MDHEN; CDR2 reads SYDVKM. The CDR3 runs to 16 residues. V was clipped by 3 bases and J by 3 bases, with 15 bases between them. CDR3 coding DNA: TGTGCCAGCAGTTTGTTAAGCCGGGCCGCCAATCAGCCCCAGCATTTT. Translation: CASSLLSRAANQPQHF. Combining the CDR3 with reference TRBV28 and TRBJ1-5 gives the whole variable domain DVKVTQSSRYLVKRTGEKVFLECVQDMDHENMFWYRQDPGLGLRLIYFSYDVKMKEKGDIPEGYSVSREKKERFSLILESASTNQTSMYLCASSLLSRAANQPQHFGDGTRLSIL.

This clonotype was recorded many times. J is TRBJ2-7 and V is TRBV6-1; D is uncertain. Germline loops: CDR1 MNHNS, CDR2 SASEGT. The CDR3 is made up of 17 amino acids. Between the trimmed V and J ends, which lost 6 bases and 1 base, there was a span of 22 bases. CDR3 sequence: CASSDDIFDETSYEQYF. In DNA form, the CDR3 reads TGTGCCAGCAGCGATGATATATTCGACGAGACGTCCTACGAGCAGTACTTC.

This chain connects TRBV7-6 to TRBJ1-3, with D possibly being TRBD1 (6 bases). Germline values: CDR1 SGHVS, CDR2 FNYEAQ. The CDR3 loop spans 15 amino acids. The V end was cut by 5 bases, the J end by 4 bases, with 15 bases between. The CDR3 loop is CASSPIVGGGNTIYF. In nucleotides, the CDR3 is TGTGCCAGCAGCCCTATTGTTGGGGGCGGAAACACCATATATTTT.

This clonotype was counted only a few times. V gene TRBV27 combines with J gene TRBJ1-3; no clear D gene. From germline, CDR1 is MNHEY and CDR2 SMNVEV (reference sequence). The CDR3 totals 15 residues. The ends were cut back, 6 bases at V and 1 base at J, with 13 bases in the middle. DNA of the CDR3: TGTGCCAGCAGATTTAACGGTCGTTCTGGAAACACCATATATTTT. Translation: CASRFNGRSGNTIYF.

This clonotype appeared many times. V is TRBV7-9 and J is TRBJ2-2; 8 nucleotides agree with TRBD2. This CDR3 contains 16 residues. J gave up 3 bases and V 5 bases, and 8 bases lay outside the gene matches. Germline V gene sequence: CDR1 SEHNR, CDR2 FQNEAQ (reference sequence). CDR3 amino acids: CASSTWSGSHTGELFF. For the CDR3, the DNA is TGTGCCAGCAGCACCTGGAGCGGGAGTCACACCGGGGAGCTGTTTTTT.